This T cell receptor beta chain is drawn from a study of cytomegalovirus exposure and HLA in healthy donors. Study context: About 85 million unique TCR sequences came from HLA-typed donors in an early release. Study-level points and caveats: The HLA-A and HLA-B alleles of most subjects were reportedly predicted accurately from TCR beta sequences.

Germline lookup yields CDR1 SGHTA and CDR2 FQGNSA. The V segment lost 3 bases and the J segment 1 base; nucleotides outside the gene matches: 4. CDR3 length equals 15 residues. The study ran its PCR with 60 Vbeta and 13 Jbeta primers. Sequencing was performed with immunoSEQ multiplex PCR; in TCRdb, only in-frame clones are kept and a portion is missing. The table lists some 140,000 clones, approximately 77% of them singletons. As concerns this clone: Its antigen is unidentified.

The genes are TRBV7-2 and TRBJ1-2; 8 nucleotides align to TRBD1. The clonotype originates from a woman aged 40-49 years in good health and CMV-seronegative. The sample was PBMCs. For the CDR3, the DNA is TGTGCCAGCAGCTTCCAAACAGGGGGTAACTATGGCTACACCTTC. It encodes CASSFQTGGNYGYTF.